These 27 T cell receptor beta chains were sequenced from one sample in a study of cytomegalovirus exposure and HLA in healthy donors. PCR involved 60 Vbeta and 13 Jbeta primers. The data were produced by immunoSEQ multiplex PCR, yet TCRdb's version contains in-frame clones alone and is incomplete. The table lists about 130,000 clones, about three quarters of them singletons, with 6.6% in the top ten. The material sequenced was PBMCs. These receptors all stem from a man aged 35 to 55 in good health and CMV-seropositive.

The rearrangement joins TRBV5-1 to TRBJ2-1; D is ambiguous. The CDR3 spans 14 residues. Germline CDR1 reads SGHRS; CDR2 reads YFSETQ. The ends were cut back, 1 base at V and 4 bases at J, with 9 bases in the middle. CDR3 sequence: CASSLSLPYNEQFF. Written as DNA, the CDR3 is TGCGCCAGCAGCTTGAGTCTACCTTACAATGAGCAGTTCTTC.

The CDR3 region is CASSEVWVAGTYEQYF. The CDR3 nucleotides are TGTGCCAGCAGTGAAGTCTGGGTAGCGGGCACATACGAGCAGTACTTC. The chain carries TRBV2 and TRBJ2-7; 7 nucleotides agree with TRBD2. The germline V gene encodes CDR1 SNHLY and CDR2 FYNNEI. This CDR3 is 16 amino acids long. V shed 1 base, J shed 4 bases, and the junction held 10 bases outside the gene matches.

V gene TRBV5-1 combines with J gene TRBJ1-4; TRBD1 agrees at 9 bases. The germline CDR1 and CDR2 sequences are SGHRS and YFSETQ. V was pared by 0 bases and J by 7 bases, with 7 bases of the junction left unmatched. The CDR3 runs to 16 residues. The CDR3 region has the DNA TGCGCCAGCAGCTTGGTGGGGACAGGGTTCGGTGAAAAACTGTTTTTT. Translating it yields CASSLVGTGFGEKLFF. Looking up the rest from reference TRBV5-1 and TRBJ1-4 gives the full variable domain: KAGVTQTPRYLIKTRGQQVTLSCSPISGHRSVSWYQQTPGQGLQFLFEYFSETQRNKGNFPGRFSGRQFSNSRSEMNVSTLELGDSALYLCASSLVGTGFGEKLFFGSGTQLSVL.

The chain couples TRBV5-6 to TRBJ2-7; 8 bases are a match to TRBD1. V lost 0 bases and J lost 4; bases outside the gene matches: 6. This CDR3 region has 15 residues. From germline, CDR1 is SGHDT and CDR2 YYEEEE. CDR3 DNA sequence: TGTGCCAGCAGCTTGGGGGACAGGCGAGGGTACGAGCAGTACTTC. Amino acid sequence: CASSLGDRRGYEQYF.

V and J are TRBV30 and TRBJ2-1; 7 bases are shared with TRBD2. Germline V gene data show CDR1 as GTSNPN and CDR2 as SVGIG (reference sequence). The CDR3 contains 15 residues. Germline trimming cut 0 bases from V and 7 bases from J; bases unmatched to any gene: 9. CDR3 sequence: CAWSVRAGVRNEQFF. In DNA, the CDR3 is TGTGCCTGGAGTGTACGGGCGGGAGTTAGGAATGAGCAGTTCTTC.

The CDR3 nucleotides are TGTGCCAGTAGTTTCGGAAACGGGTACCAAGAGACCCAGTACTTC. Translating gives CASSFGNGYQETQYF. The chain uses TRBV19 and TRBJ2-5, with D uncertain. This CDR3 has 15 residues. Germline CDR1 and CDR2: LNHDA and SQIVND (reference sequence). Trimming removed 5 bases from V and 0 bases from J, with 13 bases in between.

This clone occurred once. V and J are TRBV5-8 and TRBJ1-4; maybe TRBD1 (5 bases). There are 15 residues in the CDR3. Trimming cost V 0 bases and J 7 bases, with 13 bases left between them. Germline V CDR1 and CDR2: SGHTS, YDEGEE. As DNA, the CDR3 is TGTGCCAGCAGCTTGGAGGGCAGGGTTACTGAAAAACTGTTTTTT. Its protein is CASSLEGRVTEKLFF.

The rearrangement uses TRBV7-7 and TRBJ2-1; D is unclear. This CDR3 contains 14 residues. The V and J ends lost 5 bases and 3 bases respectively, with 11 bases between them. Per the germline V gene, CDR1 is SSHAT and CDR2 is FNYEAQ (reference sequence). CDR3 nucleotide sequence: TGTGCCAGCAGCCCCCATGGCAGCTACAATGAGCAGTTCTTC. Protein sequence: CASSPHGSYNEQFF.

This sequence joins TRBV6-1 and TRBJ1-1, with a possible D match to TRBD1 (6 bases). CDR3 size: 15 residues. The germline V gene has CDR1 MNHNS and CDR2 SASEGT. Trimming removed 4 bases from V and 9 bases from J, with 21 bases in between. The DNA for the CDR3 is TGTGCCAGCAGTGCCTCTTGGAGTAGACAGGCGAAAGCTTTCTTT. Encoded protein: CASSASWSRQAKAFF.

The J gene is TRBJ1-6, the V gene TRBV30; TRBD1 might be the D (5 bases). CDR1 GTSNPN and CDR2 SVGIG come from the germline V gene (reference sequence). V was clipped by 5 bases and J by 6 bases, with 8 bases between them. The CDR3 totals 12 residues. CDR3 DNA: TGTGCCTGGGTGCAGGGTAATTCACCCCTCCACTTT. As protein: CAWVQGNSPLHF.

V gene TRBV2 combines with J gene TRBJ2-2; D perhaps matches TRBD2 (5 bases). CDR3 size: 13 residues. The germline V gene has CDR1 SNHLY and CDR2 FYNNEI. The V end lost 4 bases, the J end lost 5 bases, and 8 bases lay between the germline ends. CDR3 sequence: CASSAGRTGELFF. CDR3 sequence (DNA): TGTGCCAGCAGTGCGGGGAGAACCGGGGAGCTGTTTTTT.

The chain recombines TRBV5-1 with TRBJ1-5, with TRBD1 identical over 8 bases. This CDR3 region has 13 residues. Germline V CDR1 and CDR2: SGHRS, YFSETQ. The V segment lost 4 bases and the J segment 9 bases; nucleotides outside the gene matches: 6. This CDR3 reads CASSLDRGGPQHF. The CDR3 DNA sequence: TGCGCCAGCAGCCTAGACAGGGGTGGGCCCCAGCATTTT.

The V gene is TRBV7-2, the J gene TRBJ2-3; perhaps TRBD1 as D (5 bases). The V gene lost 6 bases and the J gene lost 4 bases, with 8 bases spanning the gap. The CDR3 sequence is 12 residues long. The germline V gene encodes CDR1 SGHTA and CDR2 FQGNSA. The CDR3 bases are TGTGCCAGCAGTAGGGGTGCAGATACGCAGTATTTT. Translating it yields CASSRGADTQYF.

The chain is built from TRBV28 and TRBJ2-3; TRBD1 matches 10 bases. Germline loops: CDR1 MDHEN, CDR2 SYDVKM. The CDR3 sequence is 15 residues long. Trimming at V came to 5 bases and at J to 4 bases, leaving 6 bases not matched to a gene. DNA of the CDR3: TGTGCCAGCAGTCTCCCGGGACAGGGGTCAGATACGCAGTATTTT. Protein sequence: CASSLPGQGSDTQYF.

This chain connects TRBV28 to TRBJ2-7; TRBD2 is a possible D gene (6 bases). The CDR3 length is 14 residues. V shed 3 bases and J shed 0 bases, with 9 bases lying between them. Germline loops: CDR1 MDHEN, CDR2 SYDVKM. The CDR3 DNA is TGTGCCAGCAGTTTCGGGGGACCCTCCTACGAGCAGTACTTC. This sequence encodes CASSFGGPSYEQYF.

Only a few counts were recorded for this clone. This chain links TRBV7-9 with TRBJ1-3, with D perhaps matching TRBD1 (6 bases). The CDR3 has 14 residues. Deletions cut 3 bases from V and 2 bases from J, with 8 bases between. Germline loops: CDR1 SEHNR, CDR2 FQNEAQ (reference sequence). The CDR3 protein is CASSFRGAGNTIYF. DNA of the CDR3: TGTGCCAGCAGCTTCAGGGGTGCTGGAAACACCATATATTTT.

This chain joins TRBV7-3 and TRBJ1-5; 9 bases are a match to TRBD1. Trimming at V came to 5 bases and at J to 0 bases, leaving 5 bases not matched to a gene. The CDR3 runs 16 residues. Germline V gene sequence: CDR1 SGHTA, CDR2 FQGTGA. The CDR3 protein is CASSPDRGNSNQPQHF. DNA of the CDR3: TGTGCCAGCAGCCCGGACAGGGGAAATAGCAATCAGCCCCAGCATTTT.

V usage is TRBV15 and J usage is TRBJ1-2; 9 bases match TRBD1. The trim removed 3 bases at V and 4 bases at J, leaving 6 bases unmatched. The CDR3 loop spans 15 amino acids. The germline V gene encodes CDR1 LNHNV and CDR2 YYDKDF (reference sequence). The CDR3 DNA reads as TGTGCCACCAGCAGGGGGGGACAGGGAGCCTATGGCTACACCTTC. The encoded protein is CATSRGGQGAYGYTF.

The genes are TRBV5-1 and TRBJ1-3, with a tentative D call TRBD1 (6 bases). The ends were cut back, 4 bases at V and 0 bases at J, with 14 bases in the middle. The CDR3 extends over 16 amino acids. Germline V gives CDR1 SGHRS, CDR2 YFSETQ. The CDR3: CASSLGQSNSGNTIYF. The DNA of the CDR3 is TGCGCCAGCAGCCTCGGACAGTCCAACTCTGGAAACACCATATATTTT.

The rearrangement links TRBV7-8 to TRBJ1-3, with 8 bases identical to TRBD1. Per germline, CDR1 SGHVS and CDR2 FQNEAQ. V lost 3 bases and J lost 5; bases outside the gene matches: 12. The CDR3 spans 17 residues. CDR3 nucleotide sequence: TGTGCCAGCAGCTTCCCAGGGGGCGCAAAGGGGCGAAACACCATATATTTT. Protein product: CASSFPGGAKGRNTIYF.

This chain links TRBV5-4 with TRBJ1-6; TRBD1 matches 10 bases. Trimming removed 0 bases from V and 9 bases from J; junction bases left unmatched: 3. The length of the CDR3 is 15 residues. CDR1 is SGHNT and CDR2 is YYREEE in the germline V gene (reference sequence). The CDR3 here is CASSLGDRGLSPLHF. Here the CDR3 DNA reads TGTGCCAGCAGCTTGGGGGACAGGGGACTTTCACCCCTCCACTTT. Using reference TRBV5-4 and TRBJ1-6 for the parts outside the CDR3, the full variable domain is ETGVTQSPTHLIKTRGQQVTLRCSSQSGHNTVSWYQQALGQGPQFIFQYYREEENGRGNFPPRFSGLQFPNYSSELNVNALELDDSALYLCASSLGDRGLSPLHFGNGTRLTVT.

The V and J genes are TRBV28 and TRBJ1-2, with a possible D match to TRBD1 (6 bases). CDR1 and CDR2 (germline): MDHEN, SYDVKM. The length of the CDR3 is 14 residues. Trimming stripped 6 bases from V and 4 bases from J, with 15 bases between. The DNA for the CDR3 is TGTGCCAGCAGCCTTTGGACAGCTTTCTATGGCTACACCTTC. Its protein product is CASSLWTAFYGYTF.

The V call is TRBV4-1, the J call TRBJ2-1, with 11 bases that match TRBD2. The CDR3 extends over 14 amino acids. Germline CDR1 reads MGHRA; CDR2 reads YSYEKL. V lost 1 base, J lost 10 bases, and 3 bases stayed unmatched. The CDR3 reads CASSQVLAGVEQFF. The DNA for the CDR3 is TGCGCCAGCAGCCAAGTACTAGCGGGAGTCGAGCAGTTCTTC.

The chain carries TRBV5-1 and TRBJ2-7; 11 nucleotides align to TRBD1. CDR1 and CDR2 from the germline V gene are SGHRS and YFSETQ. The CDR3 totals 14 residues. Unmatched junction bases numbered 9, after V lost 4 bases and J lost 9 bases. The CDR3 sequence: CASSPGQGAVGQYF. CDR3 coding DNA: TGCGCCAGCAGCCCCGGACAGGGGGCGGTAGGGCAGTACTTC.

This clone has more than one count but fewer than ten. The V and J genes are TRBV29-1 and TRBJ2-1, with 9 bases aligning to TRBD1. In germline, CDR1 is SQVTM, CDR2 ANQGSEA. The CDR3 loop spans 14 amino acids. V trimming: 5 bases; J trimming: 6 bases; junction bases outside the gene matches: 8. In DNA, the CDR3 is TGCAGCGTTCCGGGACAGGGAGCCATCAATGAGCAGTTCTTC. Its translation: CSVPGQGAINEQFF.

The chain employs TRBV28 and TRBJ2-1, with 8 bases fitting TRBD2. Germline V gives CDR1 MDHEN, CDR2 SYDVKM. The CDR3 is made up of 19 amino acids. Trimming took 7 bases from V and 0 from J; bases not matched to a gene: 17. The CDR3 DNA reads as TGTGCCAGCAATTCCGCGTTGGGCGGGAGGACGAGCTCCTACAATGAGCAGTTCTTC. This encodes CASNSALGGRTSSYNEQFF.

The chain combines TRBV6-6 with TRBJ2-2; 8 bases fit TRBD1. V shed 2 bases, J shed 1 base, and the junction held 3 bases outside the gene matches. CDR1 is MNHNY, CDR2 SVGAGI, per germline (reference sequence). The CDR3 is 16 residues long. Here the CDR3 reads CASSYGGTGNTGELFF. CDR3 coding DNA: TGTGCCAGCAGTTACGGGGGGACAGGGAACACCGGGGAGCTGTTTTTT.